The 8 T cell receptor beta chains below all came from one sample that was sequenced in a study of spatial heterogeneity in lung cancer. Findings and caveats of the study: Tumors with more nonsynonymous mutations had more expanded intratumoral alpha and beta TCRs.

The time point here: sample taken at primary tumor resection. TCRdb reanalysed the 5' RACE reads using MiXCR and keeps one entry per CDR3 protein. The data hold approximately 21,000 distinct CDR3 sequences, with nearly 6.5% observed a single time. Antigen specificity for these receptors is unknown. The sequencing here drew on lung tumor tissue, taken at surgery. These receptors all come from a male donor with early-stage non-small cell lung cancer.

This clonotype was seen many times. V gene TRBV20-1 combines with J gene TRBJ2-5; TRBD2 aligns across 7 bases. The CDR3 consists of 12 residues. Germline lookup yields CDR1 DFQATT and CDR2 SNEGSKA (reference sequence). The CDR3 DNA reads TGCAGGGGGGGGACTACTCAAGAGACCCAGTACTTC. It encodes CRGGTTQETQYF.

This clonotype was seen ten or more times. The V and J genes are TRBV4-2 and TRBJ1-1; 10 bases match TRBD1. Trimming cost V 7 bases and J 0 bases; bases outside gene matches: 11. CDR1 is LGHNA and CDR2 is YNFKEQ in the germline V gene. The CDR3 is 17 residues long. CDR3 region: CASTRDRGPPMNTEAFF. The CDR3 nucleotides read TGTGCCAGCACCCGAGACAGGGGGCCCCCAATGAACACTGAAGCTTTCTTT.

Judged by abundance, this clonotype is medium-sized. The genes are TRBV5-1 and TRBJ1-2; D is uncertain. The CDR3 sequence is 14 residues long. Between the trimmed V and J ends, which lost 4 bases and 7 bases, there was a span of 17 bases. Germline lookup yields CDR1 SGHRS and CDR2 YFSETQ. CDR3 sequence: CASSPGTWESGYTF. Here the CDR3 DNA reads TGCGCCAGCAGCCCGGGTACTTGGGAGAGTGGCTACACCTTC.

By sample fraction, this clonotype is medium-sized. This chain joins TRBV29-1 and TRBJ2-1; 10 bases are shared with TRBD2. From germline, CDR1 is SQVTM and CDR2 ANQGSEA. The V gene end was trimmed by 7 bases and the J gene end by 8 bases; junction bases not matched to a gene: 8. The CDR3 runs to 13 residues. The CDR3 here is CSALAGVSDEQFF. For the CDR3, the DNA is TGCAGCGCTCTAGCGGGAGTATCGGATGAGCAGTTCTTC.

This clonotype came up many times. The chain joins TRBV20-1 to TRBJ1-2, with no clear D. CDR3 size: 15 residues. Per the germline V gene, CDR1 is DFQATT and CDR2 is SNEGSKA (reference sequence). Trimming cost V 1 base and J 7 bases, with 19 bases left between them. The CDR3 DNA reads TGCAGTGCTAGAGGCGAGATGGCAACCAAGGGTGGCTACACCTTC. It translates to CSARGEMATKGGYTF.

The chain has TRBV18 and TRBJ1-1; 9 nucleotides line up with TRBD1. Per germline, CDR1 KGHSH and CDR2 LQKENI. This CDR3 has 13 residues. With V trimmed by 5 bases and J by 3 bases, 1 base remained unmatched. The CDR3 protein is CASSRQGDTEAFF. The DNA for the CDR3 is TGTGCCAGCTCAAGACAGGGGGACACTGAAGCTTTCTTT.

V gene TRBV5-4 combines with J gene TRBJ2-7; 9 bases are a match to TRBD1. Trimming took 0 bases from V and 3 from J; bases not matched to a gene: 4. Germline loops: CDR1 SGHNT, CDR2 YYREEE (reference sequence). CDR3 length: 15 amino acids. CDR3 amino acids: CASSLGGTGIYEQYF. The CDR3 bases are TGTGCCAGCAGCTTGGGAGGGACAGGGATCTACGAGCAGTACTTC. The complete variable domain, with remaining parts taken from reference TRBV5-4 and TRBJ2-7, reads ETGVTQSPTHLIKTRGQQVTLRCSSQSGHNTVSWYQQALGQGPQFIFQYYREEENGRGNFPPRFSGLQFPNYSSELNVNALELDDSALYLCASSLGGTGIYEQYFGPGTRLTVT.

This clonotype was counted at least ten times. The J gene is TRBJ2-7, the V gene TRBV10-3; TRBD1 is a possible D gene (5 bases). Germline V gives CDR1 ENHRY, CDR2 SYGVKD. V shed 10 bases and J shed 5 bases, with 15 bases lying between them. This CDR3 spans 12 amino acids. The CDR3 loop reads CATLSGINEQYF. The CDR3 nucleotides are TGTGCCACCCTATCAGGGATCAACGAGCAGTACTTC.